The 13 T cell receptor beta chains below come from one sample, sequenced in a study of blood T cells in healthy people across ages. Primers used in a second PCR of roughly 6 to 11 cycles were a sample-barcoded 5' primer and a J-beta primer mix. Each CDR3 protein is one row after TCRdb ran MiXCR on the 5' RACE reads. The sample holds around 1,000,000 distinct CDR3 sequences, 20% to 25% seen once. The same specimen was also included in a second study, on T cells of mothers and their children.

The material sequenced was blood. These receptors were obtained from a girl aged 2 to 9 in good health.

The chain employs TRBV7-2 and TRBJ2-1; perhaps D is TRBD1 or TRBD2 (5 bases each). Germline CDR1 reads SGHTA; CDR2 reads FQGNSA. The CDR3 loop spans 15 amino acids. Trimming cost V 5 bases and J 3 bases, with 14 bases left between them. CDR3 loop: CASSLPGDVYNEQFF. DNA of the CDR3: TGTGCCAGCAGCCTTCCCGGGGACGTCTACAATGAGCAGTTCTTC.

This sequence joins TRBV29-1 and TRBJ1-2, with TRBD1 matching 7 bases. The CDR3 has 12 residues. The junction had 2 bases not matched to a gene; V was cut back by 3 bases and J by 4 bases. Germline CDR1 is SQVTM and CDR2 is ANQGSEA. The CDR3: CSVEGTAYGYTF. The CDR3 DNA sequence: TGCAGCGTTGAGGGGACAGCCTATGGCTACACCTTC.

This clonotype was observed a few times. The J gene is TRBJ2-5, the V gene TRBV5-1; TRBD2 aligns across 14 bases. The DNA matches TRBJ2-1 better at its end, which makes the J call doubtful. CDR1 SGHRS and CDR2 YFSETQ come from the germline V gene. The CDR3 contains 15 residues. For the CDR3, the DNA is TGCGCCAGCAGTTGGGGGACTAGCGGGAGTAATGAGCAGTTCTTC. The encoded protein is CASSWGTSGSNEQFF.

The V call is TRBV19, the J call TRBJ2-1; 7 nucleotides agree with TRBD1. The better agreement between TRBJ2-7 and the DNA end casts doubt on the J call. CDR1 is LNHDA and CDR2 is SQIVND in the germline V gene (reference sequence). CDR3 length: 15 residues. CDR3 sequence (DNA): TGTGCCAGTAGCACTGCGGACAGGCTGTGGTACGAGCAGTACTTC. It translates to CASSTADRLWYEQYF.

Points on this clonotype: A much larger clone differs by one base, so this may be a read error. J is TRBJ2-5 and V is TRBV6-5; D is unresolved. There are 11 residues in the CDR3. The V gene's germline CDR1 is MNHEY and CDR2 SVGAGI. Between the trimmed V and J ends, which lost 2 bases and 7 bases, there was a span of 5 bases. The CDR3 loop is CASSYEATQYF. Written as DNA, the CDR3 is TGTGCCAGCAGTTACGAGGCGACCCAGTACTTC.

This clonotype has only a few counts. The chain carries TRBV28 and TRBJ2-5; 7 bases are shared with TRBD1. V lost 4 bases to trimming and J lost 4 bases; unmatched junction nucleotides: 9. Germline CDR1 and CDR2: MDHEN and SYDVKM. CDR3 length: 15 residues. This chain's CDR3 is CASSSATGLTETQYF. The CDR3 region has the DNA TGTGCCAGCAGTTCTGCGACAGGGCTAACAGAGACCCAGTACTTC. Full variable domain (rest looked up from reference TRBV28 and TRBJ2-5): DVKVTQSSRYLVKRTGEKVFLECVQDMDHENMFWYRQDPGLGLRLIYFSYDVKMKEKGDIPEGYSVSREKKERFSLILESASTNQTSMYLCASSSATGLTETQYFGPGTRLLVL.

This clonotype was seen more than once but under ten times. At one boundary the junction diverges from the germline segment, which might be a read error. The chain employs TRBV10-3 and TRBJ2-1; 9 positions match TRBD2. CDR3 length: 14 amino acids. The germline gives CDR1 ENHRY, CDR2 SYGVKD. The CDR3 spells CAISESTGTSPPCF. The CDR3 DNA reads TGTGCCATCAGTGAGTCAACCGGGACTAGCCCCCCTTGCTTC.

The chain joins TRBV6-1 to TRBJ2-7; 11 positions agree with TRBD2. After removal of 3 bases from V and 0 bases from J, the junction contained 4 bases not matched to a gene. CDR3 length equals 16 residues. Germline-derived CDR1 and CDR2 are MNHNS and SASEGT. CDR3 DNA sequence: TGTGCCAGCAGTGAGGGACTAGCGGCAATCTCCTACGAGCAGTACTTC. Protein product: CASSEGLAAISYEQYF.

The V call is TRBV10-3, the J call TRBJ2-3; 7 nucleotides line up with TRBD1. In germline, CDR1 is ENHRY, CDR2 SYGVKD. This CDR3 is 13 amino acids long. After removal of 5 bases from V and 3 bases from J, the junction contained 2 bases not matched to a gene. The CDR3 sequence: CAISRQGTDTQYF. The CDR3, as DNA: TGTGCCATCAGTCGACAGGGAACAGATACGCAGTATTTT.

This clonotype was picked up a small number of times. In nucleotides, the CDR3 is TGCAGTGCTAGAACAAAGATGAGGTCGGCGGGAGGTTCACCCCTCCACTTT. It encodes CSARTKMRSAGGSPLHF. The chain is built from TRBV20-1 and TRBJ1-6; the D is unclear. This CDR3 is 17 amino acids long. Germline assignment: CDR1 DFQATT and CDR2 SNEGSKA (reference sequence). V was cut by 2 bases and J by 9 bases, with 23 bases left in between.

This clonotype came up a few times. The chain is built from TRBV29-1 and TRBJ2-5, with D hard to call. The ends were cut back, 6 bases at V and 0 bases at J, with 11 bases in the middle. The germline V gene has CDR1 SQVTM and CDR2 ANQGSEA. The CDR3 is made up of 13 amino acids. The CDR3 loop is CSVTGLYQETQYF. The CDR3 bases are TGCAGCGTAACGGGTTTGTACCAAGAGACCCAGTACTTC.

This clonotype was seen a few times. The chain links TRBV12-3 or TRBV12-4 to TRBJ2-1, with a weak D call TRBD2 (6 bases). V lost 1 base to trimming and J lost 4 bases, with 11 bases between them. The CDR3 spans 15 residues. DNA of the CDR3: TGTGCCAGCAGTTTAGGGGGGGTTTATTACAATGAGCAGTTCTTC. Translation: CASSLGGVYYNEQFF.

The chain employs TRBV20-1 and TRBJ1-6; D remains unclear. Trimming removed 5 bases at V and 9 bases at J, with 14 bases between. CDR1 and CDR2 (germline): DFQATT, SNEGSKA (reference sequence). The CDR3 contains 13 residues. CDR3 in amino acids: CSASEWGGSPLHF. In DNA form, the CDR3 reads TGCAGTGCTTCAGAGTGGGGTGGTTCACCCCTCCACTTT.